The present T cell receptor (beta chain) was sequenced within a study of long-term antiretroviral therapy in people with HIV. Study results and caveats: Records did not include ART adherence, viral resistance or therapy changes. CDR3 lengths in HIV samples spanned a narrower range than controls. An increase in diversity followed ART, yet levels stayed below transplant donor controls.

Survey-level resolution applied to immunoSEQ assay v3.0. Here immunoSEQ multiplex PCR was the method, and the copy in TCRdb shows in-frame clones only, minus some. The data show about 22,000 clones, with 70% to 90% seen just once and roughly 6% held by the top ten. A word on this clone: Its antigen remains unidentified.

CDR1 is SGHKS and CDR2 is YYEKEE in the germline V gene (reference sequence). V lost 4 bases, J lost 4 bases, and 11 bases stayed unmatched. There are 15 residues in the CDR3. The receptor was derived from a man aged 55 to 69 with HIV. V is TRBV5-5 and J is TRBJ2-7, with 7 bases lining up with TRBD1. The sequencing used unsorted PBMCs, collected 0.6 years after starting antiretroviral therapy. The CDR3 DNA follows: TGTGCCAGCAGCGTGGCCGGGACAGAAATTTACGAGCAGTACTTC. Protein product: CASSVAGTEIYEQYF.